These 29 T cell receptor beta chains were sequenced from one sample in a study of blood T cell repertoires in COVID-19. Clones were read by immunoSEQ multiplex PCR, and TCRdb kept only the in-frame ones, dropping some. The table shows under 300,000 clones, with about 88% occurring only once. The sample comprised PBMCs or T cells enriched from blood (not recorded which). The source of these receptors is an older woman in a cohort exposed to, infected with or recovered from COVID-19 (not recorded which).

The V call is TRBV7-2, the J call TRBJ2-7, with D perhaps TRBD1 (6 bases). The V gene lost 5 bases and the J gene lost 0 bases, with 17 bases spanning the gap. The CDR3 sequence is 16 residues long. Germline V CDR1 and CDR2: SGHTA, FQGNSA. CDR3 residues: CASSARQVLSSYEQYF. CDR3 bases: TGTGCCAGCAGCGCCCGACAGGTACTTAGCTCCTACGAGCAGTACTTC.

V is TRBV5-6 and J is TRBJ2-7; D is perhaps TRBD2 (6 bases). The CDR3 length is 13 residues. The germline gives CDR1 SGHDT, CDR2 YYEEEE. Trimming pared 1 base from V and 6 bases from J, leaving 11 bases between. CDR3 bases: TGTGCCAGCAGCTTGCCCAATAGCGGCGAGCAGTACTTC. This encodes CASSLPNSGEQYF.

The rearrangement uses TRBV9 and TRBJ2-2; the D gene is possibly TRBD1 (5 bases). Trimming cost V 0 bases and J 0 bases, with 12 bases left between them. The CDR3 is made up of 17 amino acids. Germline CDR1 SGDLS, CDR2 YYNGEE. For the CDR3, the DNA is TGTGCCAGCAGCGTAGAAGCTGACAGCGCGAACACCGGGGAGCTGTTTTTT. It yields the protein CASSVEADSANTGELFF. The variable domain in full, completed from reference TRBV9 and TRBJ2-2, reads DSGVTQTPKHLITATGQRVTLRCSPRSGDLSVYWYQQSLDQGLQFLIQYYNGEERAKGNILERFSAQQFPDLHSELNLSSLELGDSALYFCASSVEADSANTGELFFGEGSRLTVL.

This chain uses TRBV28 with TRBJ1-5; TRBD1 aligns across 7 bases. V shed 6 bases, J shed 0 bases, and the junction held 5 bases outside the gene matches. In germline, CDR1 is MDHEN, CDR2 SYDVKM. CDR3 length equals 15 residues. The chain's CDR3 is CASRRQGSSNQPQHF. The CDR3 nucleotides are TGTGCCAGCAGGCGACAGGGATCTAGCAATCAGCCCCAGCATTTT.

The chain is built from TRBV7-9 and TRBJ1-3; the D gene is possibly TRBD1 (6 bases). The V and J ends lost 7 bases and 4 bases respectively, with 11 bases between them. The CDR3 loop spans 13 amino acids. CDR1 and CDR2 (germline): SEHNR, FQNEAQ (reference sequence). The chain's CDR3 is CASIPGVGNTIYF. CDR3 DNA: TGTGCCAGCATCCCAGGGGTGGGAAACACCATATATTTT.

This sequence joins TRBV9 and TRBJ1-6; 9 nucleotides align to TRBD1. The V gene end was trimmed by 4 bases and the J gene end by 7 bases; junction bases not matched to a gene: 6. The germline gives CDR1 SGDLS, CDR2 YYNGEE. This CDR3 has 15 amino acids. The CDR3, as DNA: TGTGCCAGCAGCCCGCGGGACAGGGCCAATTCACCCCTCCACTTT. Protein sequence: CASSPRDRANSPLHF.

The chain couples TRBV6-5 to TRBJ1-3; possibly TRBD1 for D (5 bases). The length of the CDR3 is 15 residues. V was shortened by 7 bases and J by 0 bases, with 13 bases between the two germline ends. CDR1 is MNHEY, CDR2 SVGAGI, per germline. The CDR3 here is CASTLSGLSGNTIYF. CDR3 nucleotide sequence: TGTGCCAGCACCCTCTCAGGGCTCTCTGGAAACACCATATATTTT.

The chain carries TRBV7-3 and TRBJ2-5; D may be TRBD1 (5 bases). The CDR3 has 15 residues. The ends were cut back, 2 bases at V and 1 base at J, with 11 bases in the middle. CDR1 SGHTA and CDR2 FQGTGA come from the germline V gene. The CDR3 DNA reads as TGTGCCAGCAGCTTATCCAGGGATCTCCAAGAGACCCAGTACTTC. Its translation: CASSLSRDLQETQYF.

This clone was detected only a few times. The CDR3 nucleotides are TGTGCCAGTAATAGCGGGATGGGCGAGCAGTACTTC. Translated, it gives CASNSGMGEQYF. The chain combines TRBV19 with TRBJ2-7; TRBD2 matches at 8 bases. CDR1 is LNHDA and CDR2 is SQIVND in the germline V gene (reference sequence). Losses at the gene ends were 7 bases for V and 6 bases for J; bases not matched to a gene: 5. CDR3 length equals 12 residues.

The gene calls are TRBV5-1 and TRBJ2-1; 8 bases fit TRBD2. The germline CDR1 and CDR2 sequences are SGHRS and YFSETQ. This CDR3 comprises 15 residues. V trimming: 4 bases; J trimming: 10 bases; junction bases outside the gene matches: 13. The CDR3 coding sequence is TGCGCCAGCAGCCTAACGGGACTAGTTGTATACGAGCAGTTCTTC. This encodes CASSLTGLVVYEQFF.

Written as DNA, the CDR3 is TGTGCCAGCAGTGAAGCGGCCGGAGAATACTATGGCTACACCTTC. It codes for CASSEAAGEYYGYTF. V is TRBV6-1 and J is TRBJ1-2, with D uncertain. The length of the CDR3 is 15 residues. Deletions cut 0 bases from V and 3 bases from J, with 11 bases between. Germline-derived CDR1 and CDR2 are MNHNS and SASEGT.

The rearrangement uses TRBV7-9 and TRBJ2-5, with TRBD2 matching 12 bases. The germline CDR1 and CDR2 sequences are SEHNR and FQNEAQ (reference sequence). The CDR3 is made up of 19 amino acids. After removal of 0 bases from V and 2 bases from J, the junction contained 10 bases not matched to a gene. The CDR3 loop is CASSLARLAGVRKQETQYF. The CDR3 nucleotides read TGTGCCAGCAGCTTAGCGAGACTAGCGGGAGTGAGGAAGCAAGAGACCCAGTACTTC.

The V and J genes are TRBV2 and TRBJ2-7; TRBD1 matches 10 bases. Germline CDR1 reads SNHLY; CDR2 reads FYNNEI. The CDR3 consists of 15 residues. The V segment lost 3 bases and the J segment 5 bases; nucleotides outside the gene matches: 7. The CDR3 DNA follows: TGTGCCAGCAGTGAGGATGACAGGGGGCAAGACGAGCAGTACTTC. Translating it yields CASSEDDRGQDEQYF.

The CDR3 DNA sequence: TGCGCCAGCAGCCCCGGACTAGCGGGGCTCTACGAGCAGTACTTC. Its protein product is CASSPGLAGLYEQYF. The chain joins TRBV4-1 to TRBJ2-7; 12 nucleotides align to TRBD2. Germline V gene data show CDR1 as MGHRA and CDR2 as YSYEKL. The length of the CDR3 is 15 residues. The V gene end was trimmed by 4 bases and the J gene end by 3 bases; junction bases not matched to a gene: 4.

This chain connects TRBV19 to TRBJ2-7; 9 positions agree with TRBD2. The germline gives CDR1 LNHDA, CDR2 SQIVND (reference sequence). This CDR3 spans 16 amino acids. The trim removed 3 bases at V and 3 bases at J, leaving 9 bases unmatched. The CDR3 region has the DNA TGTGCCAGTAGTATCCGCCAGACTAGCGGAGACTACGAGCAGTACTTC. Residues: CASSIRQTSGDYEQYF.

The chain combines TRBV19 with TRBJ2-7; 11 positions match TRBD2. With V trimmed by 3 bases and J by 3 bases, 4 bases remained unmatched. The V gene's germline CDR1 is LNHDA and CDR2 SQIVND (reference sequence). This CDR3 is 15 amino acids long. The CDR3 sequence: CASSMTGTSGYEQYF. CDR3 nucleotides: TGTGCCAGTAGTATGACAGGGACTAGCGGCTACGAGCAGTACTTC.

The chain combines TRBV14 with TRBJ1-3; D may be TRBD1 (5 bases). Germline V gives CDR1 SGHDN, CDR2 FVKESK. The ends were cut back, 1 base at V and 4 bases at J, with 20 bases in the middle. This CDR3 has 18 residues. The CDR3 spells CASSQVRSRDSGGNTIYF. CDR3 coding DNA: TGTGCCAGCAGCCAAGTTCGTTCCAGGGACTCCGGGGGAAACACCATATATTTT. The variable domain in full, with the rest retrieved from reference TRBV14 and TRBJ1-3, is EAGVTQFPSHSVIEKGQTVTLRCDPISGHDNLYWYRRVMGKEIKFLLHFVKESKQDESGMPNNRFLAERTGGTYSTLKVQPAELEDSGVYFCASSQVRSRDSGGNTIYFGEGSWLTVV.

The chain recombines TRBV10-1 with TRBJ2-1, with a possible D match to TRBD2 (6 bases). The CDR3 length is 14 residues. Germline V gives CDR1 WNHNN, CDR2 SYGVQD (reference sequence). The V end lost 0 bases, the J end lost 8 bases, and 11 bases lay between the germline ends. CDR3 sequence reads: CASSESPAGDEQFF. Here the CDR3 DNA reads TGCGCCAGCAGTGAGTCCCCAGCGGGCGATGAGCAGTTCTTC.

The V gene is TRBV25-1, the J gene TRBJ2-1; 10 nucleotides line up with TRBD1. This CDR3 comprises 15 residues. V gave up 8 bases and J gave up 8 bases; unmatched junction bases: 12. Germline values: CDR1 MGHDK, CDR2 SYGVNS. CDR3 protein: CASGTRDRGFHEQFF. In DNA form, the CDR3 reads TGTGCCAGCGGGACCCGGGACAGGGGTTTCCATGAGCAGTTCTTC.

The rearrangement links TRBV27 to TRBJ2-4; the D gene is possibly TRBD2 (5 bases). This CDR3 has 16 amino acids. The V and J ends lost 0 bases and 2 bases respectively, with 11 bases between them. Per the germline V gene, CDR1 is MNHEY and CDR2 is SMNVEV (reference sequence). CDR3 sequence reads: CASSLSSAGTKNIQYF. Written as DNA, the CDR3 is TGTGCCAGCAGTTTATCGTCGGCGGGTACCAAAAACATTCAGTACTTC.

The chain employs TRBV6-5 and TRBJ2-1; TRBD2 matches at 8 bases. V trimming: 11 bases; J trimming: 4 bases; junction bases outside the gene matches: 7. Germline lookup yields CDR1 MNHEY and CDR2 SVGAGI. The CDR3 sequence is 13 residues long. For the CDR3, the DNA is TGTGCCGGGAAGCGGGAGTCGTACAATGAGCAGTTCTTC. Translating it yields CAGKRESYNEQFF.

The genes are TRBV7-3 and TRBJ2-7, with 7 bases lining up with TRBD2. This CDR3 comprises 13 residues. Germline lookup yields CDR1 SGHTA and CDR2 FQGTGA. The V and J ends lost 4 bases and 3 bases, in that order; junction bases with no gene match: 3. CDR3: CASSSSGGYEQYF. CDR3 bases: TGTGCCAGCAGCTCCTCGGGGGGCTACGAGCAGTACTTC.

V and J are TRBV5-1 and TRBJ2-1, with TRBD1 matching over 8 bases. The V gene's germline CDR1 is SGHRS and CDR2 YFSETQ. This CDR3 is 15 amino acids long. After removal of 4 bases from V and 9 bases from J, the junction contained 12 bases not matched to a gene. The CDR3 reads CASSLGTGKYSEQFF. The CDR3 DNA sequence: TGCGCCAGCAGCCTCGGGACAGGTAAATATAGTGAGCAGTTCTTC.

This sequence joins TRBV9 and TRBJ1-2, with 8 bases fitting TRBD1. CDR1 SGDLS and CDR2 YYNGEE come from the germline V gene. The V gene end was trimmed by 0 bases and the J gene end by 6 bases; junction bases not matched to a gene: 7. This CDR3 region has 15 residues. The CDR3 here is CASSVVPRQGHGYTF. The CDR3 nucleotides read TGTGCCAGCAGCGTAGTCCCGAGACAGGGGCATGGCTACACCTTC.

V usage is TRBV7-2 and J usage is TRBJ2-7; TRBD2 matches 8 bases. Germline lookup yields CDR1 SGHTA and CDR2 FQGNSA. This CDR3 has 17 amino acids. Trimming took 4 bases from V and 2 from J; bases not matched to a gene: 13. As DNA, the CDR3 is TGTGCCAGCAGCTACCTAATGGGACTAGTTTCCCCCTACGAGCAGTACTTC. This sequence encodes CASSYLMGLVSPYEQYF.

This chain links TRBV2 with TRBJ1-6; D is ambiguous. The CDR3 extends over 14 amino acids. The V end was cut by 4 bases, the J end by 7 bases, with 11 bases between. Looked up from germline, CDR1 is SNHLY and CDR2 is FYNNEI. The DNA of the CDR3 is TGTGCCAGCAGTGTAGATTATAGAAATTCACCCCTCCACTTT. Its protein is CASSVDYRNSPLHF.

CDR3 coding DNA: TGTGCCAGCAGCCTCAGGGTTAGCGGTGCAGGAGATACGCAGTATTTT. Amino acids: CASSLRVSGAGDTQYF. The chain combines TRBV3-1 (or the pseudogene TRBV3-2) with TRBJ2-3; D possibly corresponds to TRBD2 (6 bases). The V end lost 4 bases, the J end lost 5 bases, and 19 bases lay between the germline ends. Looked up from germline, CDR1 is LGHDT and CDR2 is YNNKEL (reference sequence). CDR3 size: 16 residues.

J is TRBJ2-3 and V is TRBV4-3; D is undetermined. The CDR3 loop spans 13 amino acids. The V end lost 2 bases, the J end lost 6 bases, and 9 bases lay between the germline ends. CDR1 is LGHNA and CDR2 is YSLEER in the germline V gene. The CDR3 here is CASSQWAGDTQYF. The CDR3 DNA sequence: TGCGCCAGCAGCCAATGGGCCGGTGATACGCAGTATTTT.

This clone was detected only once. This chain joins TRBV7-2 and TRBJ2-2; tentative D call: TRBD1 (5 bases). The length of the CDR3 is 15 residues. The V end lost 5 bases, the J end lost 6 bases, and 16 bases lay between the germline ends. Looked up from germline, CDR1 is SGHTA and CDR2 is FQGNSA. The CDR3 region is CASSARQTLSGELFF. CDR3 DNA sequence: TGTGCCAGCAGCGCCAGACAGACCCTCTCCGGGGAGCTGTTTTTT. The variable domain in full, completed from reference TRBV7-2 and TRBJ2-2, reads GAGVSQSPSNKVTEKGKDVELRCDPISGHTALYWYRQSLGQGLEFLIYFQGNSAPDKSGLPSDRFSAERTGGSVSTLTIQRTQQEDSAVYLCASSARQTLSGELFFGEGSRLTVL.